The clone carrying this T cell receptor beta chain occurred many times. Authors of the study amplified TCR beta CDR3 regions from RNA transcripts. In the first-round RT-PCR of the TCR CDR3, the HTBI primer set was used. TCRdb recomputed calls from the multiplex PCR reads with MiXCR, one row per CDR3 protein. The table records a few hundred thousand distinct CDR3 sequences, roughly 23% of them present only once. This record belongs to a study of T cells in Graves' hyperthyroidism and ophthalmopathy. Background on the study: The initial diagnosis was the point when peripheral blood was collected, ahead of any treatment.

Graves' hyperthyroidism was deemed stable absent ophthalmopathy progression within 18 months. The V and J ends lost 3 bases and 4 bases respectively, with 15 bases between them. The CDR3 covers 15 residues. Per the germline V gene, CDR1 is LGHDT and CDR2 is YNNKEL (reference sequence). The sample taken for sequencing was blood. The chain recombines TRBV3-1 with TRBJ2-5; tentatively, D is TRBD2 (5 bases). This receptor was obtained from a woman aged 45-65 years with Graves' hyperthyroidism. CDR3 sequence (DNA): TGTGCCAGCAGCCAGACCCGAAGTGGAGGAGAGACCCAGTACTTC. Protein: CASSQTRSGGETQYF.